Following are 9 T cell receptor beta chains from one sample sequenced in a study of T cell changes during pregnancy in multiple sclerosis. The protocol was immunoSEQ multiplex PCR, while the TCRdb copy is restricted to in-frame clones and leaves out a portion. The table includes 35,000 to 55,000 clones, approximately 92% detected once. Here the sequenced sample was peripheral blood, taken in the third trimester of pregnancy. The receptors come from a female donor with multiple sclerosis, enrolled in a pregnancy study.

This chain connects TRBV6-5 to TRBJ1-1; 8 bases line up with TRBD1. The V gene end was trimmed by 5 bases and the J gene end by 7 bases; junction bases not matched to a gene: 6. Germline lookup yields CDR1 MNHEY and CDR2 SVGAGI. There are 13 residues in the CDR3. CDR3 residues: CASSRQGYGEAFF. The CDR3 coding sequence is TGTGCCAGCAGTCGACAGGGGTACGGTGAAGCTTTCTTT.

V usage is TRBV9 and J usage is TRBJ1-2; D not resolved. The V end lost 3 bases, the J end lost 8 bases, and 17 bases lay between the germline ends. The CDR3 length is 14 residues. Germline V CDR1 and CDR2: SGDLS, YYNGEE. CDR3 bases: TGTGCCAGCAGCGGTATTACACACCCCTGGGGCTACACCTTC. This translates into CASSGITHPWGYTF.

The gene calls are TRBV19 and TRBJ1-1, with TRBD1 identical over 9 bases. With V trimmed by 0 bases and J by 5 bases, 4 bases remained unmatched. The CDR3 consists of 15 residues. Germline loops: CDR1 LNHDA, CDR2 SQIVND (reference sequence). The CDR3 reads CASSIDRDRGTEAFF. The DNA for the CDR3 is TGTGCCAGTAGTATAGATCGTGACAGGGGGACTGAAGCTTTCTTT.

CDR3 sequence: CASSYVMAGSYEQYF. As DNA, the CDR3 is TGTGCCAGCAGCTACGTTATGGCCGGGAGCTACGAGCAGTACTTC. The gene calls are TRBV13 and TRBJ2-7; tentatively, D is TRBD2 (6 bases). Germline V gene sequence: CDR1 PRHDT, CDR2 FYEKMQ (reference sequence). This CDR3 comprises 15 residues. V gave up 4 bases and J gave up 3 bases, with 16 bases separating them.

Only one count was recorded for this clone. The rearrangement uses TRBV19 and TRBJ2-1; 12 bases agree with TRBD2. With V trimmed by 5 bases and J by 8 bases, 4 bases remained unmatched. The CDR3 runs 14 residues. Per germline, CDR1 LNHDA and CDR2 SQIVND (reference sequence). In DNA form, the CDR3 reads TGTGCCAGTAGTCTAGCGGGAGGGCCTTATGAGCAGTTCTTC. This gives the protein CASSLAGGPYEQFF.

CDR3 in amino acids: CASSLTSGNTGELFF. CDR3 coding DNA: TGTGCCAGCAGCTTGACTAGCGGGAACACCGGGGAGCTGTTTTTT. The rearrangement uses TRBV7-3 and TRBJ2-2; 9 nucleotides match TRBD2. The length of the CDR3 is 15 residues. Germline assignment: CDR1 SGHTA and CDR2 FQGTGA. After removal of 3 bases from V and 1 base from J, the junction contained 0 bases not matched to a gene. Variable domain in full (rest from reference TRBV7-3 and TRBJ2-2): GAGVSQTPSNKVTEKGKYVELRCDPISGHTALYWYRQSLGQGPEFLIYFQGTGAADDSGLPNDRFFAVRPEGSVSTLKIQRTERGDSAVYLCASSLTSGNTGELFFGEGSRLTVL.

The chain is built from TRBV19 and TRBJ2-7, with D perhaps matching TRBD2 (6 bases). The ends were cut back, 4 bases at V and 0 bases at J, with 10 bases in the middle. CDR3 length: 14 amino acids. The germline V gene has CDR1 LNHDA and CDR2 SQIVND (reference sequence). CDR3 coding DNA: TGTGCCAGTAGTACGGCGGGGAGCTCCTACGAGCAGTACTTC. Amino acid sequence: CASSTAGSSYEQYF.

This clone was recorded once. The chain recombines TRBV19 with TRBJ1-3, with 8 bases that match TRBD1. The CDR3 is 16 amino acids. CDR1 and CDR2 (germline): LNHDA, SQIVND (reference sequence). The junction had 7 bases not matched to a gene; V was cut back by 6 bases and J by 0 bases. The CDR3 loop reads CASSRQGPSSGNTIYF. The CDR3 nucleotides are TGTGCCAGTAGCAGACAGGGGCCAAGCTCTGGAAACACCATATATTTT.

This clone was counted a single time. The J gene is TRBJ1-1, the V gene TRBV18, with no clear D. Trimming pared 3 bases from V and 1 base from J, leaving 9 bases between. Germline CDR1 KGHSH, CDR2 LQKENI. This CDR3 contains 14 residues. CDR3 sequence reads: CASSPFPGNTEAFF. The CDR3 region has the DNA TGTGCCAGCTCACCCTTTCCAGGGAACACTGAAGCTTTCTTT. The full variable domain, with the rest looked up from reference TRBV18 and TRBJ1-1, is NAGVMQNPRHLVRRRGQEARLRCSPMKGHSHVYWYRQLPEEGLKFMVYLQKENIIDESGMPKERFSAEFPKEGPSILRIQQVVRGDSAAYFCASSPFPGNTEAFFGQGTRLTVV.